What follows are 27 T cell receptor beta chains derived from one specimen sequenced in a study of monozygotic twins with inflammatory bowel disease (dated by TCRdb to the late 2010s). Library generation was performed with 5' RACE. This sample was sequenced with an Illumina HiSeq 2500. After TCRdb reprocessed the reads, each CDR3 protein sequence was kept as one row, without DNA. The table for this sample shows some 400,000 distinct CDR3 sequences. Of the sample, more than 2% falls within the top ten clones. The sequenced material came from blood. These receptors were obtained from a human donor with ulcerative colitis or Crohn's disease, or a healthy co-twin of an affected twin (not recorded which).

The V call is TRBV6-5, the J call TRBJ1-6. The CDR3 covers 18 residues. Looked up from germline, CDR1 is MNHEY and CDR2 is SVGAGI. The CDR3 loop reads CASSYGTTGASYNSPLHF.

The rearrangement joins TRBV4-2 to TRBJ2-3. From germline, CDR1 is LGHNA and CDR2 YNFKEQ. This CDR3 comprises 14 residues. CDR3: CASSQVGSTDTQYF.

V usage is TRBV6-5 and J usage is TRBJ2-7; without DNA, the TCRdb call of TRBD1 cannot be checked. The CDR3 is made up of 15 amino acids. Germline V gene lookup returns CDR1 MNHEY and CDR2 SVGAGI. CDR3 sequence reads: CASSWVGGAPYEQYF.

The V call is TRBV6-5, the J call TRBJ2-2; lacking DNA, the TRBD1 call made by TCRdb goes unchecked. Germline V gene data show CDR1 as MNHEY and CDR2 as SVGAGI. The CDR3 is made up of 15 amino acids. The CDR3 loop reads CASSYLTGNTGELFF.

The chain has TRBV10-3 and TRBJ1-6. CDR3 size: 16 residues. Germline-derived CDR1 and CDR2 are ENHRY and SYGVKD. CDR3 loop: CAISESSDSYNSPLHF.

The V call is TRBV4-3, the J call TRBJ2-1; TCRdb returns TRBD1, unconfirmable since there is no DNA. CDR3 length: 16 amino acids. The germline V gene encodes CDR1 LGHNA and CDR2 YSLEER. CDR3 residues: CASSQETDRVFDEQFF.

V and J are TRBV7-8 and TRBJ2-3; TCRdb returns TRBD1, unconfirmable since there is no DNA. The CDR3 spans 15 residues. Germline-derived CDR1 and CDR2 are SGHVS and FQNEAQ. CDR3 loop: CASSVVIGRTDTQYF.

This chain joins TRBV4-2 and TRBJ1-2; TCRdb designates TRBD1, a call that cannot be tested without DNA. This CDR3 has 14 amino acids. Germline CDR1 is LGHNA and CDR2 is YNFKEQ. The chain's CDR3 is CASSQDQGRDGYTF.

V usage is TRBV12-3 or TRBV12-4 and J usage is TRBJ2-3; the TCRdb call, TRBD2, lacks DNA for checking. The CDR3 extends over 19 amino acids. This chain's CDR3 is CASSSGTSGGSIFGDTQYF.

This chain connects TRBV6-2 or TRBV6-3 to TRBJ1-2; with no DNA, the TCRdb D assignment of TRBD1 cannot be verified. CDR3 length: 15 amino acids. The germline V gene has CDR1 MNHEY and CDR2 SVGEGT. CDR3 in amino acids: CASSSDTTGPYGYTF.

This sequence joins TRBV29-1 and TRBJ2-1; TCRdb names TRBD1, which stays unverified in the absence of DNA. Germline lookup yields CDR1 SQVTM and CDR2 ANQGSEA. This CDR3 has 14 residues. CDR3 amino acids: CSVPDRPAYNEQFF.

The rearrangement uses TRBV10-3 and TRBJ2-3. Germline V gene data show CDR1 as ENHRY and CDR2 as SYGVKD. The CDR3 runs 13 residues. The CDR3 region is CAISDDPTDTQYF.

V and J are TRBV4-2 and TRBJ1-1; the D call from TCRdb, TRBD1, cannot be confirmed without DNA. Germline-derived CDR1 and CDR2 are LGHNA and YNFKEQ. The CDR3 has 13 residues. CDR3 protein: CASSYRGSTEAFF.

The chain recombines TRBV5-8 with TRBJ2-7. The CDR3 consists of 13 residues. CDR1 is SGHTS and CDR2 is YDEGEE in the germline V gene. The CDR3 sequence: CAGSLVQNYEQYF. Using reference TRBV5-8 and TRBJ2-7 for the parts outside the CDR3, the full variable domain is EAGVTQSPTHLIKTRGQQATLRCSPISGHTSVYWYQQALGLGLQFLLWYDEGEERNRGNFPPRFSGRQFPNYSSELNVNALELEDSALYLCAGSLVQNYEQYFGPGTRLTVT.

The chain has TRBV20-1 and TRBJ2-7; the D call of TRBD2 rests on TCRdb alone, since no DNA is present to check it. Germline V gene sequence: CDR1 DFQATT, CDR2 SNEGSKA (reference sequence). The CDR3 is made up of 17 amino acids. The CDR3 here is CSASFTWGLAGIGEQYF.

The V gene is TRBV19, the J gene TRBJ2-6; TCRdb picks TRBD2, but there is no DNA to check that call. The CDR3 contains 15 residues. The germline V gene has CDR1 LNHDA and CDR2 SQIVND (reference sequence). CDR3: CASSKGLTGANVLTF. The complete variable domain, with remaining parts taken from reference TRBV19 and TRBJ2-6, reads DGGITQSPKYLFRKEGQNVTLSCEQNLNHDAMYWYRQDPGQGLRLIYYSQIVNDFQKGDIAEGYSVSREKKESFPLTVTSAQKNPTAFYLCASSKGLTGANVLTFGAGSRLTVL.

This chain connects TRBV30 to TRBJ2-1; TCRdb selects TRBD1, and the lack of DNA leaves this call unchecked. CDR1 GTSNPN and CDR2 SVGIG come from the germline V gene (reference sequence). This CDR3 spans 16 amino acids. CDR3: CAWSGWGGKVYNEQFF.

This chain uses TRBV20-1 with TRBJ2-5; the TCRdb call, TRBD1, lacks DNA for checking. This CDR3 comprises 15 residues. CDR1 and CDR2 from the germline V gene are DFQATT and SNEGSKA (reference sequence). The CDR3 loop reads CSASPRQGNQETQYF.

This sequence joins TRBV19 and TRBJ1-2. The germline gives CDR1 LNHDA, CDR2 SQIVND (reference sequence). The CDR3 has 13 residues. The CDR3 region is CASRRQGNYGYTF.

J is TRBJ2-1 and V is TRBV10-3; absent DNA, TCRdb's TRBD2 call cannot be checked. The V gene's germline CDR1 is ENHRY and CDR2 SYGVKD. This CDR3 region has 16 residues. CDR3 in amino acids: CAISESSGRGGSEQFF.

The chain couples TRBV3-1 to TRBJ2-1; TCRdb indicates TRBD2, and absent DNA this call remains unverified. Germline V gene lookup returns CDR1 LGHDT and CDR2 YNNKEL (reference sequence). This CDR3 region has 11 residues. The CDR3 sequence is CASEAGASRFF.

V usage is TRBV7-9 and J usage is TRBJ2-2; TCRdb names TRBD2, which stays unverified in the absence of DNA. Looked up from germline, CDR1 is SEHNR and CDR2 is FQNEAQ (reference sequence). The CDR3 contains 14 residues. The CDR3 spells CASSLGASTGELFF.

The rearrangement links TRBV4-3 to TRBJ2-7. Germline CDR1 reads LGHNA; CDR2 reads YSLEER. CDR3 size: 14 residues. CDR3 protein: CASSLTGQLYEQYF.

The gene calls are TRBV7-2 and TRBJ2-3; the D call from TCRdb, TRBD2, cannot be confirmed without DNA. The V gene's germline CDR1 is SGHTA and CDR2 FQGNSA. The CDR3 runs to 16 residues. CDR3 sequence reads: CASSLGGLAGTDTQYF.

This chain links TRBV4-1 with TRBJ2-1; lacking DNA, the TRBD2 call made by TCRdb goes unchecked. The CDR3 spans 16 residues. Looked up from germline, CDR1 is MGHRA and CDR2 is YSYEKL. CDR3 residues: CASSQVGLVSYNEQFF.

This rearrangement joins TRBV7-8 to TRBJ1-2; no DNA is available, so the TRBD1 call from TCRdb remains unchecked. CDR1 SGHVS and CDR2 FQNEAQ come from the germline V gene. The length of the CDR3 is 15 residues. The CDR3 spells CASSSPGVGSDGYTF.

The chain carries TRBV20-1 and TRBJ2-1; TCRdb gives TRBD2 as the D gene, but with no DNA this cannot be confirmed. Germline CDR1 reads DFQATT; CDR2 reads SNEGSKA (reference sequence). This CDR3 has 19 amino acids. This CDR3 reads CSARVEDGRGGRSYNEQFF.